One T cell receptor (beta chain) is described in this entry. This sample was taken from a study of OX40 agonist ivuxolimab in advanced cancers. The CDR3 loop spans 16 amino acids. V gave up 3 bases and J gave up 5 bases; unmatched junction bases: 13. The V gene's germline CDR1 is SGHRS and CDR2 YFSETQ. The method was immunoSEQ multiplex PCR; TCRdb's version includes in-frame clones alone and lacks a portion of them. The table shows about 100,000 clones, with around 93% occurring only once. The receptor comes from an adult with an advanced solid tumor such as melanoma, head and neck, liver or kidney cancer. Sequenced material: CD4+ or CD8+ T cells sorted from blood, taken in a trial of the OX40 agonist ivuxolimab. This rearrangement joins TRBV5-1 to TRBJ1-1, with 7 bases lining up with TRBD1. CDR3 DNA sequence: TGCGCCAGCAGCTGGGGTCGAAGAGGGGGCGGGACTGAAGCTTTCTTT. This gives the protein CASSWGRRGGGTEAFF.